A selection of T cell receptor beta chains follows, all from one sample in a study of cytomegalovirus exposure and HLA in healthy donors. Generated by immunoSEQ multiplex PCR, the TCRdb table keeps only in-frame clones and is missing some. The table lists under 200,000 clones, approximately 70% of them singletons. The sample comprised PBMCs. These TCRs come from a woman aged 30 to 39 in good health and CMV-seronegative. CDR3s include the opening cysteine and the closing phenylalanine or tryptophan. The D gene is left open where the match is weak. Size is omitted from some rows. Given values are once, few, many or a class for expanded clones.

abundance: -; d_gene: TRBD1; j_gene: TRBJ2-2; v_gene: TRBV2; CDR3aa: CASRRQGANTGELFF; CDR3nt: TGTGCCAGCAGGAGACAGGGTGCGAACACCGGGGAGCTGTTTTTT
abundance: -; d_gene: TRBD1; j_gene: TRBJ2-7; v_gene: TRBV19; CDR3aa: CASSFGQGYYEQYF; CDR3nt: TGTGCCAGTAGTTTCGGACAGGGATACTACGAGCAGTACTTC
abundance: -; d_gene: TRBD2; j_gene: TRBJ2-5; v_gene: TRBV5-1; CDR3aa: CASRREFGETQYF; CDR3nt: TGCGCCAGCAGGCGGGAGTTCGGAGAGACCCAGTACTTC
abundance: -; d_gene: TRBD1; j_gene: TRBJ1-1; v_gene: TRBV7-9; CDR3aa: CSSSQPGTGNTEAFF; CDR3nt: TGTTCCAGCAGCCAGCCTGGGACAGGGAACACTGAAGCTTTCTTT
abundance: -; d_gene: TRBD2; j_gene: TRBJ2-7; v_gene: TRBV7-9; CDR3aa: CASSLVLRGGGYEQYF; CDR3nt: TGTGCCAGCAGCTTAGTTCTGCGGGGGGGCGGCTACGAGCAGTACTTC
abundance: -; d_gene: -; j_gene: TRBJ2-7; v_gene: TRBV5-1; CDR3aa: CASSQTGLSSYEQYF; CDR3nt: TGCGCCAGCAGCCAGACAGGTTTGAGCTCCTACGAGCAGTACTTC
abundance: -; d_gene: -; j_gene: TRBJ1-1; v_gene: TRBV4-2; CDR3aa: CASSPPNREAFF; CDR3nt: TGTGCCAGCAGCCCTCCTAACCGGGAGGCTTTCTTT
abundance: -; d_gene: TRBD1; j_gene: TRBJ1-2; v_gene: TRBV27; CDR3aa: CASSPRTGGVYGYTF; CDR3nt: TGTGCCAGCAGTCCCCGGACAGGGGGCGTCTATGGCTACACCTTC
abundance: -; d_gene: -; j_gene: TRBJ2-3; v_gene: TRBV7-7; CDR3aa: CASSLDNTDTQYF; CDR3nt: TGTGCCAGCAGCTTAGATAACACAGATACGCAGTATTTT
abundance: -; d_gene: -; j_gene: TRBJ2-2; v_gene: TRBV27; CDR3aa: CASSLLRGELFF; CDR3nt: TGTGCCAGCAGTTTATTGAGGGGGGAGCTGTTTTTT
abundance: -; d_gene: TRBD1; j_gene: TRBJ1-5; v_gene: TRBV29-1; CDR3aa: CSVAGQGAGQPQHF; CDR3nt: TGCAGCGTCGCGGGACAGGGGGCGGGGCAGCCCCAGCATTTT
abundance: once; d_gene: -; j_gene: TRBJ2-6; v_gene: TRBV5-5; CDR3aa: CASTEEGSGANVLTF; CDR3nt: TGTGCCAGCACCGAGGAGGGGTCGGGGGCCAACGTCCTGACTTTC
abundance: -; d_gene: -; j_gene: TRBJ1-6; v_gene: TRBV9; CDR3aa: CASSATGMGNSPLHF; CDR3nt: TGTGCCAGCAGCGCAACAGGGATGGGTAATTCACCCCTCCACTTT
abundance: -; d_gene: TRBD2; j_gene: TRBJ2-1; v_gene: TRBV30; CDR3aa: CAWSVRGRGRNEQFF; CDR3nt: TGTGCCTGGAGTGTACGAGGGAGGGGTCGGAATGAGCAGTTCTTC
abundance: -; d_gene: TRBD1; j_gene: TRBJ2-7; v_gene: TRBV19; CDR3aa: CASSRTGNEQYF; CDR3nt: TGTGCCAGTAGTAGGACAGGGAACGAGCAGTACTTC